This T cell receptor (beta chain) was sequenced for a study of blood T cell repertoires in COVID-19. Study details: The analysed material was cDNA or gDNA that came from T cells, B-cell-depleted T cells, or PBMCs.

The CDR3 runs 16 residues. Germline CDR1 and CDR2: SGHRS and YFSETQ. V trimming: 0 bases; J trimming: 0 bases; junction bases outside the gene matches: 0. Source study methods: Estimates of nucleated cell counts were drawn from the amplification of reference gene primers. The assay was immunoSEQ multiplex PCR, and TCRdb's table has in-frame clones only and misses some. D and trimming come from the DNA, and the V and J calls and clone size come from that table. This table has approximately 280,000 clones, about 89% appearing once. The rearrangement links TRBV5-1 to TRBJ2-6, with 7 bases matching TRBD2. The sequenced sample was peripheral blood. The receptor was isolated from a man aged 40-50 years with acute or convalescent COVID-19. CDR3 region: CASSLGGSSGANVLTF. The CDR3 DNA sequence: TGCGCCAGCAGCTTGGGCGGGAGCTCTGGGGCCAACGTCCTGACTTTC.